The present entry profiles one T cell receptor (beta chain) with its context. Its specific antigen is unknown. From each donor, a roughly 2.6 ml peripheral blood sample was collected into PAXgene tubes and stored at -80 degrees C. Total RNA was isolated from whole blood with the PAXgene blood miRNA kit on an automated QIAcube, without T cell sorting. Deep TCRalpha and TCRbeta repertoire profiling with unique molecular barcoding was performed on peripheral blood of monozygotic twin pairs concordant or discordant for inflammatory bowel disease. For every twin pair, smoking habits were documented, and each individual was categorised as a current, former or never smoker. The library was prepared using 5' RACE. Preparation of each TCR library used roughly 3,300 ng of total RNA. For each sample, cDNA synthesis was carried out in eight separate reactions using SMARTScribe reverse transcriptase. During cDNA synthesis, template switching introduced unique molecular identifiers that contained a 6-nucleotide sample barcode. Two nested PCRs of about 16 and 10 cycles amplified the TCRalpha and TCRbeta cDNA, and bead purification followed each PCR. Before amplification, cDNA was treated with uracil DNA-glycosylase and purified using the QIAquick PCR purification kit. The second PCR added Illumina TruSeq-compatible adapters along with sample-specific barcodes. Library quality and concentration were checked on TapeStation and Qubit, and libraries were pooled at around 4.9 ng each. Sequencing of pooled libraries was carried out on an Illumina HiSeq2500 single-index Rapid Run using 2 x 100 bp reads and custom sequencing primers. Turning to the authors' computational methods: UMI-based consensus assembly with MiGEC version 1.2.6 was used to correct PCR and sequencing errors. MiXCR version 2.1.1 was used for V(D)J alignment, clonotype assembly and CDR3 extraction. Normalisation of gene usage, clonotype sharing and MAIT/NKT TCR abundance was achieved by analysing the top 1000, 10 000 and 20 000 clonotypes per sample. After downsampling to 27 000 UMIs, diversity was calculated as the inverse Simpson index using the vegan R package. Paired Mann-Whitney U tests on discordant twin pairs were used, with Benjamini-Hochberg multiple-testing correction. Each entry corresponds to one CDR3 protein sequence from reads that TCRdb reprocessed, and DNA is not given. None of the V and J calls come from the authors' own analysis; TCRdb made them. The sample table holds 400,000 to 500,000 distinct CDR3 sequences. In total, the top ten clones hold less than 2.5% of the sample.

The sample is drawn from a study of monozygotic twins with inflammatory bowel disease (dated by TCRdb to between 2018 and 2021). In terms of the full investigation: A total of some 28 monozygotic twin pairs were included in the full study, comprising nine German pairs (four IBD-concordant, five IBD-discordant) and 19 IBD-discordant Danish pairs. Within discordant pairs, disease-associated traits were sought mainly by comparing IBD patients with their genetically identical healthy co-twins. Each individual had, on average, about 151 000 unique TCRalpha sequences and 181 000 unique TCRbeta sequences available for analysis. Broader findings and caveats from the paper: No difference in repertoire similarity was observed between concordant and discordant twins, possibly owing to limited statistical power. Different T cell subtypes could not be distinguished in the analysis. Because patients were on differing immunosuppressive treatments, the repertoires may have picked up extra background noise and inter-individual variability. A decrease in TCRbeta repertoire diversity, as measured by inverse Simpson index, was observed in IBD patients compared with their healthy co-twins. The results gave no support for a single strong signal or clonotype linked to IBD. Fewer clonotypes were shared with other individuals by IBD patients than by healthy twins, most markedly in patients showing signs of disease activity.

The germline V gene encodes CDR1 LNHDA and CDR2 SQIVND (reference sequence). Including the terminal cysteine and phenylalanine, the CDR3 comprises 14 residues. No nucleotide data were recorded. The material sequenced was blood. The source is a human donor with ulcerative colitis or Crohn's disease, or a healthy co-twin of an affected twin (not recorded which). The chain uses TRBV19 and TRBJ1-2; there is no DNA to check the TCRdb D call of TRBD1. The CDR3 region has the sequence CASTTTGEDYGYTF.